These 32 T cell receptor beta chains originate from one sample sequenced in a study of cytomegalovirus exposure and HLA in healthy donors. 13 Jbeta primers and 60 Vbeta primers were used for the PCR. Assay: immunoSEQ multiplex PCR; the TCRdb copy retains only in-frame clones and omits some. The sample contains roughly 130,000 clones, roughly 78% of which appear only once. Sequencing was carried out using PBMCs. Source of these receptors: a male donor in good health and CMV-seronegative.

This chain connects TRBV14 to TRBJ2-1, with D uncertain. Germline V gives CDR1 SGHDN, CDR2 FVKESK. The length of the CDR3 is 15 residues. Trimming took 1 base from V and 0 from J, leaving 7 bases between them. The CDR3 nucleotides are TGTGCCAGCAGCCAAGTTCTTTCCTCCTACAATGAGCAGTTCTTC. Protein product: CASSQVLSSYNEQFF.

In regard to this clone: The junction does not match germline at one end; this may be a read error. The chain uses TRBV5-1 and TRBJ2-1; D is perhaps TRBD2 (5 bases). Germline V CDR1 and CDR2: SGHRS, YFSETQ. The CDR3 is 14 amino acids. The CDR3 nucleotides read TGCGTCAGCAGCCAGGACTCCTCTTACAATGAGCAGTTCTTC. It translates to CVSSQDSSYNEQFF.

The chain combines TRBV5-4 with TRBJ1-2; 10 nucleotides agree with TRBD1. The CDR3 has 17 residues. The junction had 14 bases not matched to a gene; V was cut back by 4 bases and J by 5 bases. Germline CDR1 and CDR2: SGHNT and YYREEE (reference sequence). CDR3 residues: CASSQPGSGQGFYGYTF. CDR3 DNA sequence: TGTGCCAGCAGCCAGCCCGGGTCGGGACAGGGGTTTTATGGCTACACCTTC.

Remarks on this clone: The junction differs from germline at one of its ends, possibly a read error. The chain carries TRBV19 and TRBJ2-5; tentatively, D is TRBD1 (5 bases). The germline V gene has CDR1 LNHDA and CDR2 SQIVND (reference sequence). The CDR3 has 15 amino acids. The CDR3 bases are TGTGCCAGTAGTATAGGCGGATTTGGACAAGGGACCCAGTACTTC. Protein product: CASSIGGFGQGTQYF.

This chain connects TRBV25-1 to TRBJ2-7, with a possible D match to TRBD1 (6 bases). The V end was cut by 1 base, the J end by 0 bases, with 10 bases between. Per the germline V gene, CDR1 is MGHDK and CDR2 is SYGVNS. The CDR3 totals 15 residues. CDR3 region: CASSEWTASSYEQYF. CDR3 sequence (DNA): TGTGCCAGCAGTGAATGGACAGCAAGCTCCTACGAGCAGTACTTC.

About this clone itself: Germline and junction disagree at one end, which may indicate a read error. V and J are TRBV6-1 and TRBJ2-4, with 12 bases lining up with TRBD1. Germline V gives CDR1 MNHNS, CDR2 SASEGT. CDR3 size: 15 residues. For the CDR3, the DNA is TGTGCCAGTTCTACCATGGGACAGGGGGCCAACAGTCAGTACTTC. It is translated as CASSTMGQGANSQYF.

This clone appeared a single time. The CDR3 DNA reads TGCGCCAGCAGCCAGGGCGGGGGGGCGACCTCCTACGAGCAGTACTTC. It yields the protein CASSQGGGATSYEQYF. This sequence joins TRBV4-3 and TRBJ2-7; 9 bases align to TRBD2. V lost 3 bases, J lost 0 bases, and 6 bases stayed unmatched. In germline, CDR1 is LGHNA, CDR2 YSLEER. CDR3 length: 16 residues.

V is TRBV4-1 and J is TRBJ2-7; the D gene is possibly TRBD2 (6 bases). The length of the CDR3 is 14 residues. V was shortened by 0 bases and J by 4 bases, with 10 bases between the two germline ends. In germline, CDR1 is MGHRA, CDR2 YSYEKL. The CDR3 loop reads CASSQDWGVYEQYF. The DNA of the CDR3 is TGCGCCAGCAGCCAAGATTGGGGGGTTTACGAGCAGTACTTC.

Notes on this clone: One end of the junction fails to match germline, which may point to a read error. This chain uses TRBV7-9 with TRBJ2-1, with a tentative D call TRBD2 (5 bases). This CDR3 has 13 amino acids. Germline V gives CDR1 SEHNR, CDR2 FQNEAQ (reference sequence). This chain's CDR3 is CSSSLIGVREQFF. For the CDR3, the DNA is TGTTCCAGCAGCTTAATCGGGGTCAGGGAGCAGTTCTTC.

The chain has TRBV5-1 and TRBJ1-2; the D is unclear. V lost 0 bases and J lost 0, with 18 bases in between. The length of the CDR3 is 18 residues. CDR1 and CDR2 from the germline V gene are SGHRS and YFSETQ. The CDR3 sequence: CASSLALVARKTNYGYTF. The CDR3 DNA follows: TGCGCCAGCAGCTTGGCCTTGGTGGCGAGGAAAACTAACTATGGCTACACCTTC. The full variable domain, rest sourced from reference TRBV5-1 and TRBJ1-2, is KAGVTQTPRYLIKTRGQQVTLSCSPISGHRSVSWYQQTPGQGLQFLFEYFSETQRNKGNFPGRFSGRQFSNSRSEMNVSTLELGDSALYLCASSLALVARKTNYGYTFGSGTRLTVV.

The chain couples TRBV19 to TRBJ2-3; TRBD2 agrees at 12 bases. The CDR3 runs 15 residues. CDR1 and CDR2 (germline): LNHDA, SQIVND (reference sequence). V shed 4 bases, J shed 8 bases, and the junction held 7 bases outside the gene matches. CDR3: CASSTLAGGSPTQYF. CDR3 nucleotides: TGTGCCAGTAGTACACTAGCGGGGGGCTCTCCTACGCAGTATTTT. Full variable domain (remainder filled in from reference TRBV19 and TRBJ2-3): DGGITQSPKYLFRKEGQNVTLSCEQNLNHDAMYWYRQDPGQGLRLIYYSQIVNDFQKGDIAEGYSVSREKKESFPLTVTSAQKNPTAFYLCASSTLAGGSPTQYFGPGTRLTVL.

This clone was seen only once. The chain couples TRBV16 to TRBJ1-5; no firm D call. Trimming stripped 0 bases from V and 8 bases from J, with 8 bases between. This CDR3 comprises 13 residues. Germline values: CDR1 KGHSY, CDR2 FQNENV. The CDR3 here is CASSQSVGEPQHF. CDR3 sequence (DNA): TGTGCCAGCAGCCAATCGGTGGGAGAGCCCCAGCATTTT.

This clone is a singleton in its sample. This chain uses TRBV14 with TRBJ2-2, with D tentatively TRBD2 (6 bases). Trimming cost V 4 bases and J 3 bases, with 12 bases left between them. Germline assignment: CDR1 SGHDN and CDR2 FVKESK. This CDR3 spans 15 amino acids. The CDR3 loop reads CASSPVGEDTGELFF. In nucleotides, the CDR3 is TGTGCCAGCAGCCCAGTTGGGGAGGACACCGGGGAGCTGTTTTTT.

The chain carries TRBV5-4 and TRBJ2-7; TRBD1 might be the D (6 bases). The CDR3 consists of 13 residues. Trimming took off 6 bases at V and 5 bases at J, with 15 bases between the two ends. Germline loops: CDR1 SGHNT, CDR2 YYREEE (reference sequence). The CDR3 sequence is CASTLQGYNEQYF. For the CDR3, the DNA is TGTGCCAGCACCTTACAGGGCTACAACGAGCAGTACTTC. Drawing the rest from reference TRBV5-4 and TRBJ2-7, the complete variable domain is ETGVTQSPTHLIKTRGQQVTLRCSSQSGHNTVSWYQQALGQGPQFIFQYYREEENGRGNFPPRFSGLQFPNYSSELNVNALELDDSALYLCASTLQGYNEQYFGPGTRLTVT.

A single count supports this clone. The chain has TRBV19 and TRBJ2-1, with 9 bases that match TRBD1. V was pared by 5 bases and J by 4 bases, with 9 bases of the junction left unmatched. Germline V gene sequence: CDR1 LNHDA, CDR2 SQIVND (reference sequence). This CDR3 has 16 amino acids. CDR3 nucleotide sequence: TGTGCCAGTAGTGGGCGGACAGGGGAGGGTTACAATGAGCAGTTCTTC. It translates to CASSGRTGEGYNEQFF.

The V gene is TRBV7-8, the J gene TRBJ1-2; 9 nucleotides align to TRBD1. The germline gives CDR1 SGHVS, CDR2 FQNEAQ. CDR3 length: 17 amino acids. V lost 4 bases to trimming and J lost 0 bases; unmatched junction nucleotides: 9. The CDR3 here is CASSSGQGLASNYGYTF. CDR3 in DNA: TGTGCCAGCAGCTCGGGACAGGGCCTAGCTTCTAACTATGGCTACACCTTC.

The chain recombines TRBV30 with TRBJ2-7; D perhaps matches TRBD1 (5 bases). CDR1 GTSNPN and CDR2 SVGIG come from the germline V gene (reference sequence). V shed 0 bases and J shed 5 bases, with 14 bases lying between them. The CDR3 extends over 14 amino acids. This chain's CDR3 is CAWSVSGNLNEQYF. CDR3 sequence (DNA): TGTGCCTGGAGTGTATCAGGGAATTTGAACGAGCAGTACTTC.

This chain connects TRBV30 to TRBJ1-1, with 7 bases aligning to TRBD1. V shed 7 bases and J 4 bases; nucleotides not matched to a gene: 6. The CDR3 totals 12 residues. Germline CDR1 and CDR2: GTSNPN and SVGIG (reference sequence). The CDR3 is CASQGVVTEAFF. The CDR3 coding sequence is TGTGCCTCCCAGGGGGTAGTCACTGAAGCTTTCTTT.

This clone was picked up one time. This rearrangement joins TRBV5-5 to TRBJ2-7, with TRBD2 matching 10 bases. Per the germline V gene, CDR1 is SGHKS and CDR2 is YYEKEE (reference sequence). Trimming removed 0 bases from V and 6 bases from J; junction bases left unmatched: 6. The CDR3 length is 15 residues. The CDR3 protein is CASSLALLAGAEQYF. The DNA for the CDR3 is TGTGCCAGCAGCTTGGCCTTGCTAGCGGGAGCCGAGCAGTACTTC.

This chain joins TRBV5-5 and TRBJ2-1; TRBD1 might be the D (6 bases). Germline CDR1 reads SGHKS; CDR2 reads YYEKEE (reference sequence). The CDR3 covers 15 residues. The V end lost 3 bases, the J end lost 5 bases, and 15 bases lay between the germline ends. CDR3 coding DNA: TGTGCCAGCAGCTCCCCAGGGGAACCGGACAATGAGCAGTTCTTC. It encodes CASSSPGEPDNEQFF.

This clone was found once. The chain employs TRBV4-2 and TRBJ2-1, with 9 bases matching TRBD2. V shed 0 bases, J shed 3 bases, and the junction held 9 bases outside the gene matches. The germline gives CDR1 LGHNA, CDR2 YNFKEQ. This CDR3 region has 18 residues. The CDR3 sequence: CASSQDWSGGRVYNEQFF. The DNA of the CDR3 is TGTGCCAGCAGCCAAGATTGGTCGGGCGGGAGGGTCTACAATGAGCAGTTCTTC.

This chain links TRBV5-5 with TRBJ2-1, with 8 bases aligning to TRBD2. V was pared by 0 bases and J by 5 bases, with 4 bases of the junction left unmatched. This CDR3 is built from 15 residues. Germline V gives CDR1 SGHKS, CDR2 YYEKEE (reference sequence). CDR3 DNA: TGTGCCAGCAGCTTGGCAGCGGGAGCTAACAATGAGCAGTTCTTC. Protein product: CASSLAAGANNEQFF.

The V gene is TRBV15, the J gene TRBJ2-7; 9 positions agree with TRBD1. This CDR3 is 19 amino acids long. V lost 5 bases and J lost 5; bases outside the gene matches: 22. Looked up from germline, CDR1 is LNHNV and CDR2 is YYDKDF (reference sequence). The CDR3 loop reads CATSAGLIKPGQGINEQYF. CDR3 nucleotide sequence: TGTGCCACCAGCGCTGGCCTTATTAAACCGGGACAGGGAATAAACGAGCAGTACTTC.

The chain combines TRBV12-5 with TRBJ2-7; 10 bases fit TRBD2. Germline trimming cut 6 bases from V and 6 bases from J; bases unmatched to any gene: 11. Looked up from germline, CDR1 is LGHNT and CDR2 is FRNRAP. This CDR3 has 15 amino acids. Here the CDR3 DNA reads TGTGCTAGTGGCCCTCCCCTAGCGGGAGCGCGCGAGCAGTACTTC. The encoded protein is CASGPPLAGAREQYF.

This clone was seen a few times. The chain has TRBV4-2 and TRBJ2-5; no clear D. Germline CDR1 is LGHNA and CDR2 is YNFKEQ. The V end was cut by 3 bases, the J end by 3 bases, with 8 bases between. The CDR3 length is 13 residues. The CDR3 spells CASSQIVEETQYF. CDR3 nucleotide sequence: TGTGCCAGCAGCCAGATAGTAGAAGAGACCCAGTACTTC.

This clone came up a few times. This chain connects TRBV30 to TRBJ1-1; no reliable D call. V gave up 3 bases and J gave up 1 base, with 6 bases separating them. Germline V gives CDR1 GTSNPN, CDR2 SVGIG (reference sequence). CDR3 size: 12 residues. The CDR3 spells CAWRRANTEAFF. The CDR3 coding sequence is TGTGCCTGGAGGAGGGCGAACACTGAAGCTTTCTTT.

This rearrangement joins TRBV19 to TRBJ1-2, with 7 bases matching TRBD1. CDR3 length: 16 residues. Germline assignment: CDR1 LNHDA and CDR2 SQIVND (reference sequence). V lost 4 bases, J lost 0 bases, and 8 bases stayed unmatched. CDR3 sequence: CASSTDRRTANYGYTF. The CDR3, as DNA: TGTGCCAGTAGTACGGACAGGCGAACAGCTAACTATGGCTACACCTTC. The full variable domain, completed using reference TRBV19 and TRBJ1-2, is DGGITQSPKYLFRKEGQNVTLSCEQNLNHDAMYWYRQDPGQGLRLIYYSQIVNDFQKGDIAEGYSVSREKKESFPLTVTSAQKNPTAFYLCASSTDRRTANYGYTFGSGTRLTVV.

The chain uses TRBV7-8 and TRBJ2-7, with TRBD2 matching 9 bases. CDR1 SGHVS and CDR2 FQNEAQ come from the germline V gene. This CDR3 comprises 16 residues. J was trimmed by 0 bases and V by 5 bases; bases with no gene match: 8. The CDR3 DNA is TGTGCCAGCAGCCCGCCGGGACTAGCAGACTCCTACGAGCAGTACTTC. It is translated as CASSPPGLADSYEQYF.

The chain links TRBV27 to TRBJ1-4; 10 nucleotides line up with TRBD1. The CDR3 has 15 residues. Germline assignment: CDR1 MNHEY and CDR2 SMNVEV (reference sequence). The J segment lost 8 bases and the V segment lost 6 bases, leaving 9 bases of the junction unmatched. The CDR3 coding sequence is TGTGCCAGCAGAGGGGGGGGACAGGGGAGGGAAAAACTGTTTTTT. Translating it yields CASRGGGQGREKLFF.

V and J are TRBV7-8 and TRBJ2-3; D possibly corresponds to TRBD2 (5 bases). Germline values: CDR1 SGHVS, CDR2 FQNEAQ. The CDR3 totals 17 residues. V lost 1 base, J lost 0 bases, and 14 bases lay in between. The CDR3 region is CASSLGGFPSSTDTQYF. CDR3 nucleotide sequence: TGTGCCAGCAGCTTAGGAGGGTTTCCCTCTAGCACAGATACGCAGTATTTT.

V is TRBV30 and J is TRBJ1-2; 7 bases align to TRBD1. The CDR3 is made up of 12 amino acids. Germline V gene sequence: CDR1 GTSNPN, CDR2 SVGIG (reference sequence). Germline trimming cut 0 bases from V and 7 bases from J; bases unmatched to any gene: 2. CDR3 in amino acids: CAWSVGGSGYTF. The CDR3 DNA sequence: TGTGCCTGGAGTGTAGGGGGCTCTGGCTACACCTTC.

This chain connects TRBV30 to TRBJ2-1, with 8 bases aligning to TRBD2. Per germline, CDR1 GTSNPN and CDR2 SVGIG (reference sequence). V lost 5 bases, J lost 1 base, and 7 bases stayed unmatched. The CDR3 spans 15 residues. The CDR3 here is CAWAGGRLSYNEQFF. The CDR3 DNA is TGTGCCTGGGCGGGGGGAAGGTTGTCCTACAATGAGCAGTTCTTC.